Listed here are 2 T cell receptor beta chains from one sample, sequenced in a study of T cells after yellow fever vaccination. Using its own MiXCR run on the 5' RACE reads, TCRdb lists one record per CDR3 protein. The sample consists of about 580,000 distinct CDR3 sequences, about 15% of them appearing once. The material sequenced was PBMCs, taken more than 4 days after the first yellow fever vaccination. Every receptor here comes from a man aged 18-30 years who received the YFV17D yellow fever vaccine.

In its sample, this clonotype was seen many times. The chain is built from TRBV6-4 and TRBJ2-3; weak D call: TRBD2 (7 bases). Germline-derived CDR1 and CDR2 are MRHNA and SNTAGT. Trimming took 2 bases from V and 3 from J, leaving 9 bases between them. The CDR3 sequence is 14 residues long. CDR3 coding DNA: TGTGCCAGCAGTGACGGGGGGGCGACAGATACGCAGTATTTT. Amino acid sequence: CASSDGGATDTQYF.

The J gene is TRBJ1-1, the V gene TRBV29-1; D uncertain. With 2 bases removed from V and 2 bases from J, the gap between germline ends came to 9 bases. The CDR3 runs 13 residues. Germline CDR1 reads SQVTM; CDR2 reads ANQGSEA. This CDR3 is CSVESSSNTEAFF. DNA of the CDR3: TGCAGCGTTGAAAGTTCCAGCAACACTGAAGCTTTCTTT. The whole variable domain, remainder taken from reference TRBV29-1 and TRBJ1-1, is SAVISQKPSRDICQRGTSLTIQCQVDSQVTMMFWYRQQPGQSLTLIATANQGSEATYESGFVIDKFPISRPNLTFSTLTVSNMSPEDSSIYLCSVESSSNTEAFFGQGTRLTVV.